This TCR beta chain was captured by sequencing in a study of T cells in Graves' hyperthyroidism and ophthalmopathy. Across the whole study: Once the initial diagnosis was made, peripheral blood was obtained before any treatment.

CDR3 length equals 14 residues. The V end was cut by 1 base, the J end by 4 bases, with 10 bases between. The germline CDR1 and CDR2 sequences are SEHNR and FQNEAQ (reference sequence). TCR beta CDR3 regions were amplified from RNA. The TCR CDR3 was amplified in a first-round RT-PCR using the HTBI primer set. TCRdb passed the multiplex PCR reads through MiXCR, listing each CDR3 protein once. The sample carries about 840,000 distinct CDR3 sequences, more than 30% recorded once. Researchers defined stable Graves' hyperthyroidism as no ophthalmopathy progression within 18 months. Investigators excluded patients with uncontrolled infection, other autoimmune disease, pregnancy or lactation. This clonotype came up many times.

Sequencing was performed on blood. The sequence came from a man younger than 35 with Graves' hyperthyroidism. The chain couples TRBV7-9 to TRBJ1-1; D is uncertain. The CDR3 region is CASSLDTWATEAFF. The CDR3 DNA sequence: TGTGCCAGCAGCTTAGATACGTGGGCCACTGAAGCTTTCTTT.